A selection of T cell receptor beta chains follows, all from one sample in a study of blood T cell repertoires in COVID-19. Measured with immunoSEQ multiplex PCR; TCRdb has only the in-frame clones, and not every one. The sample lists roughly 400,000 clones; approximately 91% were seen once. The sequenced sample consisted of PBMCs or T cells enriched from blood (not recorded which). The receptors come from a young woman who had been exposed to COVID-19. Each CDR3 is given with its conserved first and last residue. The D gene is left open where the match is weak. Expanded clones are given a class, and other clones once, few, many or no size at all.

clone_size	v_call	cdr3_length	d_call	j_call	cdr3_nt	cdr3_aa
-	TRBV28	13	-	TRBJ2-7	TGTGCCAGCAGTTTATTAAATCCGGGACACCCTTACTTC	CASSLLNPGHPYF
-	TRBV10-2	13	TRBD1	TRBJ1-5	TGCGCCAGCAGCCGGGACAGGGATCAGCCCCAGCATTTT	CASSRDRDQPQHF
-	TRBV7-7	17	TRBD2	TRBJ2-2	TGTGCTAGCAGGGCGGGGCTAGCGGGGACGAACACCGGGGAGCTGTTTTTT	CASRAGLAGTNTGELFF
-	TRBV19	13	TRBD1	TRBJ1-1	TGTGCCAGTAGTAAGGACAGGGGAGTTGAAGCTTTCTTT	CASSKDRGVEAFF
-	TRBV7-2	17	TRBD2	TRBJ2-2	TGTGCCAGCAGCTTAGTAGGCCCTAGCGGTAACACCGGGGAGCTGTTTTTT	CASSLVGPSGNTGELFF
-	TRBV28	11	-	TRBJ2-1	TGTGCCAGCACTCGTCTCGATGAGCAGTTCTTC	CASTRLDEQFF
-	TRBV29-1	13	TRBD1	TRBJ2-5	TGCAGCGTTGGGGGACAGGGTACTCTGACCCAGTACTTC	CSVGGQGTLTQYF
-	TRBV18	14	-	TRBJ2-7	TGTGCCAGCTCACCACCCATTTCAGGGTACGAGCAGTACTTC	CASSPPISGYEQYF
-	TRBV7-2	14	-	TRBJ2-7	TGTGCCAGCAGCTCCGGCGGGATATTGTACGAGCAGTACTTC	CASSSGGILYEQYF
-	TRBV28	17	TRBD2	TRBJ2-1	TGTGCCAGCAGTTTACTTAGCCTAGCGGGAGTGTTCAATGAGCAGTTCTTC	CASSLLSLAGVFNEQFF
-	TRBV27	13	-	TRBJ1-1	TGTGCCAGCAGCGGGGGGCTGGGCACTGAAGCTTTCTTT	CASSGGLGTEAFF
-	TRBV10-3	15	-	TRBJ2-1	TGTGCCACCTCTAATACAGGGAGCTCCTACAATGAGCAGTTCTTC	CATSNTGSSYNEQFF
once	TRBV13	15	TRBD1	TRBJ2-5	TGTGCCAGCAGCTTATCTGGGACAGGGGGTGAGACCCAGTACTTC	CASSLSGTGGETQYF
-	TRBV6-6	16	-	TRBJ1-6	TGTGCCATCTCGAGAATACAGGGAATGGATAATTCACCCCTCCACTTT	CAISRIQGMDNSPLHF
-	TRBV27	13	TRBD1	TRBJ1-5	TGTGCCAGCAGTGGGACAGGCAATCAGCCCCAGCATTTT	CASSGTGNQPQHF
-	TRBV12-3/TRBV12-4	12	-	TRBJ2-3	TGTGCCAGCAGCCGCGAGCGAGATACGCAGTATTTT	CASSRERDTQYF
-	TRBV7-2	15	-	TRBJ2-7	TGTGCCAGCAGCTCCGGGGTTTTAAGTCTGTACGAGCAGTACTTC	CASSSGVLSLYEQYF
-	TRBV11-2	17	TRBD1	TRBJ2-5	TGTGCCAGCAGCCGGAGGACAGGGGAGGGCGTCCAAGAGACCCAGTACTTC	CASSRRTGEGVQETQYF
-	TRBV9	15	-	TRBJ2-3	TGTGCCAGCAGCGTAGATAGGGGCCTGGGAGATACGCAGTATTTT	CASSVDRGLGDTQYF
-	TRBV18	18	-	TRBJ1-6	TGTGCCAGCTCACCACTCGCGAGGTCGGGTTCCTATAATTCACCCCTCCACTTT	CASSPLARSGSYNSPLHF
-	TRBV7-8	17	TRBD2	TRBJ2-1	TGTGCCAGCAGCCTCGGGACTAGCGGATTGCCTTACAATGAGCAGTTCTTC	CASSLGTSGLPYNEQFF
-	TRBV19	12	-	TRBJ1-1	TGTGCCAGTAGTCCCGGGTACTTTGAAGCTTTCTTT	CASSPGYFEAFF
few	TRBV19	18	TRBD1	TRBJ2-2	TGTGCCAGTAGTGCCCAGGGGGGACAGGGTATTGGAACCGGGGAGCTGTTTTTT	CASSAQGGQGIGTGELFF
-	TRBV7-9	12	-	TRBJ2-7	TGTGCCAGCAGCTTACAATCCTACGAGCAGTACTTC	CASSLQSYEQYF
once	TRBV6-5	12	-	TRBJ1-2	TGTGCCAGCAGTTCCCGACAGACGGGCTACACCTTC	CASSSRQTGYTF
-	TRBV5-1	14	TRBD2	TRBJ2-7	TGCGCCAGCAGCTCCGGGGGGGGATCCTACGAGCAGTACTTC	CASSSGGGSYEQYF
-	TRBV5-5	12	-	TRBJ2-7	TGTGCCAGCAGCTTGAGCGGCTACGAGCAGTACTTC	CASSLSGYEQYF
few	TRBV5-5	15	TRBD1	TRBJ1-1	TGTGCCAGCAGTTTGGGACAGCCGATGAACACTGAAGCTTTCTTT	CASSLGQPMNTEAFF
-	TRBV6-4	12	-	TRBJ1-1	TGTGCCAGCAGTGATAGGAAGGGGGAAGCTTTCTTT	CASSDRKGEAFF